The rows below give T cell receptor beta chains drawn from one sample of a study of blood T cell repertoires in COVID-19. Sequencing was performed with immunoSEQ multiplex PCR; in TCRdb, only in-frame clones are kept and a portion is missing. The repertoire includes about 260,000 clones, more than 80% of them detected once, and around 1% sits in the top ten. The sample taken for sequencing was PBMCs or T cells enriched from blood (not recorded which). The receptors originated from a man aged 45 to 65 who had been exposed to COVID-19. Each CDR3 is given with its conserved first and last residue. The D gene is left open where the match is weak. Expanded clones are given a class, and other clones once, few, many or no size at all.

clone size	D gene	V gene	J gene	CDR3 protein	CDR3 DNA
NA	NA	TRBV5-1	TRBJ2-3	CASSFLGPDTQYF	TGCGCCAGCAGCTTCCTTGGCCCAGATACGCAGTATTTT
NA	NA	TRBV15	TRBJ1-5	CATSREKHSNQPQHF	TGTGCCACCAGCAGAGAGAAGCATAGCAATCAGCCCCAGCATTTT
NA	NA	TRBV20-1	TRBJ1-2	CSASRSTTSNYGYTF	TGCAGTGCTAGTCGCTCCACTACCTCTAACTATGGCTACACCTTC
NA	NA	TRBV28	TRBJ1-4	CASTPTGEKLFF	TGTGCCAGCACCCCGACGGGGGAAAAACTGTTTTTT
NA	NA	TRBV7-2	TRBJ2-4	CASSFQGYGNIQYF	TGTGCCAGCAGCTTCCAGGGTTACGGAAACATTCAGTACTTC
NA	NA	TRBV5-4	TRBJ2-3	CASSLEVGRRADTQYF	TGTGCCAGCAGCTTGGAGGTGGGGCGCCGGGCAGATACGCAGTATTTT
NA	NA	TRBV29-1	TRBJ1-1	CSVPQGKADTEAFF	TGCAGCGTTCCCCAGGGGAAAGCGGACACTGAAGCTTTCTTT
NA	TRBD1	TRBV9	TRBJ2-1	CASSVAGGQGREQFF	TGTGCCAGCAGCGTAGCTGGGGGACAGGGACGTGAGCAGTTCTTC
NA	NA	TRBV28	TRBJ2-7	CASSMTGVAYEQYF	TGTGCCAGCAGTATGACAGGAGTCGCCTACGAGCAGTACTTC
NA	TRBD1	TRBV5-5	TRBJ1-2	CASSLWLGGSNYGYTF	TGTGCCAGCAGCTTGTGGCTAGGGGGCTCCAACTATGGCTACACCTTC
NA	NA	TRBV6-5	TRBJ2-7	CASRRTGSYEQYF	TGTGCCAGCAGAAGAACAGGGTCCTACGAGCAGTACTTC
NA	TRBD2	TRBV9	TRBJ2-7	CASSVESRPWGGKKNEQYF	TGTGCCAGCAGCGTAGAGTCGCGCCCCTGGGGGGGAAAGAAAAACGAGCAGTACTTC
NA	TRBD2	TRBV28	TRBJ2-3	CASSLIAGGPPDTQYF	TGTGCCAGCAGTCTCATAGCGGGGGGGCCCCCAGATACGCAGTATTTT
NA	NA	TRBV29-1	TRBJ1-4	CSVEANSNEKLFF	TGCAGCGTTGAAGCCAACAGTAATGAAAAACTGTTTTTT
NA	NA	TRBV7-6	TRBJ1-4	CASSLLLVGGRANEKLFF	TGTGCCAGCAGCTTACTGTTGGTGGGGGGTAGAGCTAATGAAAAACTGTTTTTT
NA	NA	TRBV24-1	TRBJ2-5	CATSVGQSLEETQYF	TGTGCCACCAGTGTTGGACAGAGCTTGGAAGAGACCCAGTACTTC
NA	TRBD1	TRBV28	TRBJ1-5	CASFSRQGSNQPQHF	TGTGCCAGCTTTTCTCGACAGGGGTCCAATCAGCCCCAGCATTTT
few	TRBD1	TRBV14	TRBJ2-3	CASSQGAYRGRTDTQYF	TGTGCCAGCAGCCAAGGGGCCTACAGGGGACGCACAGATACGCAGTATTTT
NA	NA	TRBV28	TRBJ2-2	CASSFYENTGELFF	TGTGCCAGCAGTTTCTACGAAAACACCGGGGAGCTGTTTTTT
NA	TRBD2	TRBV6-4	TRBJ2-1	CASSRLAGGLTYNEQFF	TGTGCCAGCAGTAGACTAGCGGGGGGGCTGACTTACAATGAGCAGTTCTTC
NA	TRBD2	TRBV6-2/TRBV6-3	TRBJ2-2	CASSYSSGGTNTGELFF	TGTGCCAGCAGTTACTCTAGCGGGGGGACGAACACCGGGGAGCTGTTTTTT
NA	NA	TRBV27	TRBJ1-1	CASSLRPGALSLNTEAFF	TGTGCCAGCAGTTTACGGCCAGGGGCTTTATCCTTGAACACTGAAGCTTTCTTT
NA	NA	TRBV5-1	TRBJ2-3	CASSDAPGSDTQYF	TGCGCCAGCAGCGACGCCCCGGGTTCAGATACGCAGTATTTT
NA	TRBD1	TRBV29-1	TRBJ1-2	CSVDIGRGRTIGGYTF	TGCAGCGTTGATATAGGAAGGGGGCGTACTATTGGCGGCTACACCTTC
NA	TRBD1	TRBV29-1	TRBJ2-5	CSVEKGAWETQYF	TGCAGCGTTGAAAAGGGGGCGTGGGAGACCCAGTACTTC
NA	NA	TRBV11-2	TRBJ2-5	CASSLGLGKTQYF	TGTGCCAGCAGCTTAGGGCTCGGGAAGACCCAGTACTTC
NA	NA	TRBV5-6	TRBJ1-1	CASSFPSGLTEAFF	TGTGCCAGCAGCTTCCCCTCAGGGCTCACTGAAGCTTTCTTT
once	NA	TRBV12-3/TRBV12-4	TRBJ2-3	CASSLHADTQYF	TGTGCCAGCAGTTTACACGCGGATACGCAGTATTTT
NA	NA	TRBV15	TRBJ2-3	CATSSRQGTDTQYF	TGTGCCACCAGCTCTCGACAGGGCACAGATACGCAGTATTTT
NA	NA	TRBV3-1/TRBV3-2	TRBJ1-2	CASSQNTGLRGYTF	TGTGCCAGCAGCCAAAATACGGGTTTGCGTGGCTACACCTTC
once	NA	TRBV7-9	TRBJ1-5	CASSRAGPGQPQHF	TGTGCCAGCAGCCGAGCGGGGCCTGGGCAGCCCCAGCATTTT
NA	NA	TRBV30	TRBJ1-2	CAWRTREGQGGYGYTF	TGTGCCTGGAGGACCCGGGAGGGCCAGGGAGGCTATGGCTACACCTTC
NA	NA	TRBV12-3/TRBV12-4	TRBJ2-4	CASSLARAIQYF	TGTGCCAGCAGTTTAGCCAGGGCCATTCAGTACTTC
NA	NA	TRBV5-1	TRBJ1-5	CASSLEGMWGDQPQHF	TGCGCCAGCAGCTTAGAAGGTATGTGGGGAGATCAGCCCCAGCATTTT
once	TRBD1	TRBV2	TRBJ1-4	CASRIQGARTNEKLFF	TGTGCCAGCAGGATACAGGGGGCTAGAACTAATGAAAAACTGTTTTTT
NA	NA	TRBV9	TRBJ1-1	CASSPRGGHPSGNAFF	TGTGCCAGCAGCCCAAGGGGAGGGCACCCCTCCGGGAATGCTTTCTTT
NA	NA	TRBV2	TRBJ2-4	CASSVLNIQYF	TGTGCCAGCAGTGTCCTCAACATTCAGTACTTC
NA	NA	TRBV29-1	TRBJ1-1	CSVKGLVNTEAFF	TGCAGCGTTAAGGGGCTTGTGAACACTGAAGCTTTCTTT
NA	NA	TRBV5-1	TRBJ1-3	CASSDKRDSGNTIYF	TGCGCCAGCAGCGATAAGAGGGACTCTGGAAACACCATATATTTT
NA	NA	TRBV28	TRBJ1-3	CASSFRGHIGNTIYF	TGTGCCAGCAGCTTCCGGGGACATATTGGAAACACCATATATTTT
NA	TRBD1	TRBV29-1	TRBJ2-7	CSVEGGAAGGTYEQYF	TGCAGCGTTGAAGGAGGAGCGGCAGGGGGTACATACGAGCAGTACTTC
NA	NA	TRBV30	TRBJ1-2	CAWSGSEGGGYTF	TGTGCCTGGAGTGGTTCAGAGGGAGGTGGCTACACCTTC
few	TRBD1	TRBV7-9	TRBJ1-1	CASSRRQGGTEAFF	TGTGCCAGCAGCCGACGACAGGGAGGCACTGAAGCTTTCTTT
few	NA	TRBV4-1	TRBJ2-1	CASSHLTDSVRRDEQFF	TGCGCCAGCAGCCATCTTACGGACAGTGTTAGGCGCGATGAGCAGTTCTTC